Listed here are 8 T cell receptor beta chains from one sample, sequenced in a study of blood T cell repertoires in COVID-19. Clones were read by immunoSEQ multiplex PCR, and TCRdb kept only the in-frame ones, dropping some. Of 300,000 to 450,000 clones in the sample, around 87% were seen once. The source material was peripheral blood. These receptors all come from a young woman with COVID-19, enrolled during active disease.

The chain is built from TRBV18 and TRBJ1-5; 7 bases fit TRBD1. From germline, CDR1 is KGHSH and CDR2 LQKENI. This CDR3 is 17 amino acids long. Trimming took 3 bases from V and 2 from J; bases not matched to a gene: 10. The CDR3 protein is CASSPSNRGLGNQPQHF. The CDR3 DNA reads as TGTGCCAGCTCACCCTCAAACAGGGGTCTGGGCAATCAGCCCCAGCATTTT.

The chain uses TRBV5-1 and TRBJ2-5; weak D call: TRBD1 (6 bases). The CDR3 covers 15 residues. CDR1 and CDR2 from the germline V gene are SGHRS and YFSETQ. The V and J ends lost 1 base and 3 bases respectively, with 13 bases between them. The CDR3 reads CASSLTGSREETQYF. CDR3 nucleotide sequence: TGCGCCAGCAGCTTGACAGGGTCCAGGGAAGAGACCCAGTACTTC.

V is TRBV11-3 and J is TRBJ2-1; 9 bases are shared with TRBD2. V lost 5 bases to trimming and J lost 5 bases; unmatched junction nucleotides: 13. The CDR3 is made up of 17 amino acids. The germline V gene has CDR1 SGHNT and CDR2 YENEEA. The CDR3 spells CASSLTLTSGGDNEQFF. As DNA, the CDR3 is TGTGCCAGCAGCCTTACCTTGACTAGCGGAGGGGACAATGAGCAGTTCTTC.

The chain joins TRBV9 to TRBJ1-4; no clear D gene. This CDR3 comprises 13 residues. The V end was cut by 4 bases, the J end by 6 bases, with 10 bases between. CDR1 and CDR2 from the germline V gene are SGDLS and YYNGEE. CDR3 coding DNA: TGTGCCAGCAGCCGGAGCTGGGATGAAAAACTGTTTTTT. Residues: CASSRSWDEKLFF.

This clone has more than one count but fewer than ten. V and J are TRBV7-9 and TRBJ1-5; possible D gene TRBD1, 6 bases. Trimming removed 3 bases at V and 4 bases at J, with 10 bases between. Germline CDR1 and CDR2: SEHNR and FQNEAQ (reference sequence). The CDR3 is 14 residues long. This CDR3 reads CASSLSTGNQPQHF. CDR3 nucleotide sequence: TGTGCCAGCAGCTTGTCGACAGGAAATCAGCCCCAGCATTTT. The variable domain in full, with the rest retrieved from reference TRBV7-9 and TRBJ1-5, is DTGVSQNPRHKITKRGQNVTFRCDPISEHNRLYWYRQTLGQGPEFLTYFQNEAQLEKSRLLSDRFSAERPKGSFSTLEIQRTEQGDSAMYLCASSLSTGNQPQHFGDGTRLSIL.

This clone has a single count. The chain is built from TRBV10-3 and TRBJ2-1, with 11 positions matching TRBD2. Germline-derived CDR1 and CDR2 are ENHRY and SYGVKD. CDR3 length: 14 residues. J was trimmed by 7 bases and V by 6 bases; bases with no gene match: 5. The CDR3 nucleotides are TGTGCCATCAGGCTAGCGGGAGGATCAAATGAGCAGTTCTTC. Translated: CAIRLAGGSNEQFF.

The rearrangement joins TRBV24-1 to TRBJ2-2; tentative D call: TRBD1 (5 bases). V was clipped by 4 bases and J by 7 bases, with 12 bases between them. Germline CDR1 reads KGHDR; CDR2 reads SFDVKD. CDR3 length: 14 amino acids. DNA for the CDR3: TGTGCCACCAGTGACGGCAGGGTCCACGGGGAGCTGTTTTTT. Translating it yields CATSDGRVHGELFF.

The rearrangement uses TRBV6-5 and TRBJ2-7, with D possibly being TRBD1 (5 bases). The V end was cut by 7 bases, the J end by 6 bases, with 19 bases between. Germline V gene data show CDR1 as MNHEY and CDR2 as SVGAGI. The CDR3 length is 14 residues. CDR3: CASIPRKGRGEQYF. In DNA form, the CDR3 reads TGTGCCAGCATCCCCCGCAAGGGGCGAGGCGAGCAGTACTTC.